One and the same sample provided the 16 T cell receptor beta chains below, sequenced in a study of cytomegalovirus exposure and HLA in healthy donors. The study ran its PCR with 60 Vbeta and 13 Jbeta primers. Assay used: immunoSEQ multiplex PCR; TCRdb lists only in-frame clones, some missing. The sample comprises under 150,000 clones, more than 70% of which are singletons, and approximately 1% rests with the top ten. The sequenced sample consisted of PBMCs. These receptors all come from a human donor in good health.

The V and J genes are TRBV9 and TRBJ2-5; D is unresolved. The tail of the sequence fits TRBJ2-7 better, so the J call may be wrong. The germline gives CDR1 SGDLS, CDR2 YYNGEE. The CDR3 is made up of 14 amino acids. CDR3 sequence (DNA): TGTGCCAGCAGCGCTTCTCCGGAGCAGTACGAGCAGTACTTC. Encoded protein: CASSASPEQYEQYF.

The gene calls are TRBV2 and TRBJ2-1; 11 bases fit TRBD2. Germline lookup yields CDR1 SNHLY and CDR2 FYNNEI. CDR3 length: 15 amino acids. The trim removed 6 bases at V and 8 bases at J, leaving 9 bases unmatched. CDR3 in DNA: TGTGCCAGCAGCCAAGGTAGCGGGGGGGGCCATGAGCAGTTCTTC. Encoded protein: CASSQGSGGGHEQFF.

CDR3 bases: TGTGCCAGCAGTGAAGCCCTAGCGGGGTCCTACGAGCAGTACTTC. Its translation is CASSEALAGSYEQYF. This rearrangement joins TRBV2 to TRBJ2-7; 9 bases line up with TRBD2. The germline V gene encodes CDR1 SNHLY and CDR2 FYNNEI. Trimming took 0 bases from V and 1 from J; bases not matched to a gene: 1. This CDR3 comprises 15 residues.

The chain recombines TRBV10-3 with TRBJ1-6; possibly TRBD1 for D (5 bases). V lost 10 bases and J 7 bases, leaving 17 bases between the germline ends. CDR1 is ENHRY, CDR2 SYGVKD, per germline. CDR3 length: 14 residues. CDR3: CARNGGLTNSPLHF. The CDR3 DNA reads TGTGCCAGGAACGGGGGATTGACAAATTCACCCCTCCACTTT.

This clone occurred once. J is TRBJ1-1 and V is TRBV6-7, with 7 bases matching TRBD1. TRBV6-7 is filed as an ORF, its function uncertain. The CDR3 loop spans 13 amino acids. J lost 2 bases, V lost 7 bases, and 4 bases had no gene match. The CDR3 DNA reads TGTGCCAGCACGACAGGGCCCAACACTGAAGCTTTCTTT. Its protein is CASTTGPNTEAFF.

The chain uses TRBV5-1 and TRBJ2-7; D is possibly TRBD2 (5 bases). CDR3 length equals 14 residues. The V end was cut by 0 bases, the J end by 5 bases, with 12 bases between. From germline, CDR1 is SGHRS and CDR2 YFSETQ. CDR3 residues: CASSLDSLGNEQYF. DNA for the CDR3: TGCGCCAGCAGCTTGGACTCCCTCGGGAACGAGCAGTACTTC.

The rearrangement links TRBV4-2 to TRBJ2-7, with 11 bases aligning to TRBD2. CDR1 LGHNA and CDR2 YNFKEQ come from the germline V gene. The CDR3 covers 16 residues. Trimming cost V 3 bases and J 2 bases; bases outside gene matches: 6. CDR3 protein: CASSHSGLAVPYEQYF. The CDR3 DNA reads TGTGCCAGCAGCCACTCGGGACTAGCGGTCCCCTACGAGCAGTACTTC.

The CDR3 region has the DNA TGCGCCAGCAGCGCCCTGGGAGGAGCTAATGAAAAACTGTTTTTT. As protein: CASSALGGANEKLFF. The V gene is TRBV5-1, the J gene TRBJ1-4; D gene uncertain. V lost 4 bases, J lost 3 bases, and 13 bases lay in between. This CDR3 has 15 amino acids. Germline CDR1 and CDR2: SGHRS and YFSETQ.

The chain combines TRBV11-2 with TRBJ2-2, with 9 positions matching TRBD1. The length of the CDR3 is 19 residues. The germline gives CDR1 SGHAT, CDR2 FQNNGV. Trimming cost V 4 bases and J 6 bases; bases outside gene matches: 18. In DNA, the CDR3 is TGTGCCAGCAGCTCCACAATTTCCCCGTTGACAGGGGGGCCCGGGGAGCTGTTTTTT. It translates to CASSSTISPLTGGPGELFF.

The chain's CDR3 is CARGGGSEETQYF. The CDR3 nucleotides are TGTGCCAGAGGGGGGGGGTCTGAAGAGACCCAGTACTTC. The gene calls are TRBV2 and TRBJ2-5, with a weak D call TRBD2 (7 bases). The ends were cut back, 9 bases at V and 3 bases at J, with 14 bases in the middle. This CDR3 spans 13 amino acids. Germline V gene data show CDR1 as SNHLY and CDR2 as FYNNEI.

The chain couples TRBV6-1 to TRBJ1-1; D remains ambiguous. Germline V gene data show CDR1 as MNHNS and CDR2 as SASEGT. The CDR3 spans 14 residues. The V gene lost 2 bases and the J gene lost 3 bases, with 10 bases spanning the gap. CDR3 sequence reads: CASSEYGGDTEAFF. The CDR3 DNA sequence: TGTGCCAGCAGTGAATACGGTGGAGACACTGAAGCTTTCTTT.

This clone has only a few counts. The rearrangement uses TRBV10-3 and TRBJ1-5; 8 nucleotides agree with TRBD1. V was pared by 10 bases and J by 5 bases, with 10 bases of the junction left unmatched. The CDR3 loop spans 14 amino acids. CDR1 ENHRY and CDR2 SYGVKD come from the germline V gene. This chain's CDR3 is CATMDRVGHQPQHF. The CDR3 nucleotides are TGTGCCACCATGGACAGGGTTGGGCATCAGCCCCAGCATTTT.

V usage is TRBV12-5 and J usage is TRBJ2-5; 14 bases are a match to TRBD2. The germline CDR1 and CDR2 sequences are LGHNT and FRNRAP. CDR3 length: 18 residues. Germline trimming cut 4 bases from V and 0 bases from J; bases unmatched to any gene: 7. The CDR3 DNA reads TGTGCTAGTGGTTCAGGACTAGCGGGGGGACCGTACCAAGAGACCCAGTACTTC. Translated: CASGSGLAGGPYQETQYF.

The chain links TRBV6-6 to TRBJ1-6; 10 nucleotides agree with TRBD1. Germline V gene data show CDR1 as MNHNY and CDR2 as SVGAGI (reference sequence). The CDR3 totals 14 residues. With 5 bases clipped from V and 13 bases from J, the junction kept 8 bases outside the gene matches. CDR3 sequence reads: CASSPRQGARPLHF. The CDR3 nucleotides read TGTGCCAGCAGTCCGAGACAGGGGGCTCGTCCCCTCCACTTT.

This chain uses TRBV18 with TRBJ2-7; D unclear. The CDR3 runs 14 residues. V was clipped by 0 bases and J by 3 bases, with 9 bases between them. The germline V gene has CDR1 KGHSH and CDR2 LQKENI. Here the CDR3 reads CASSPPTLNYEQYF. The CDR3 coding sequence is TGTGCCAGCTCACCACCGACTCTAAACTACGAGCAGTACTTC.

This clone was counted between two and nine times. This rearrangement joins TRBV5-1 to TRBJ2-5; possible D gene TRBD1, 6 bases. The CDR3 covers 14 residues. Germline V lookup: CDR1 SGHRS, CDR2 YFSETQ. V was shortened by 7 bases and J by 1 base, with 14 bases between the two germline ends. The CDR3 region has the DNA TGCGCCAGCGCCGGGTGGGGGCCCCAAGAGACCCAGTACTTC. Translating it yields CASAGWGPQETQYF.